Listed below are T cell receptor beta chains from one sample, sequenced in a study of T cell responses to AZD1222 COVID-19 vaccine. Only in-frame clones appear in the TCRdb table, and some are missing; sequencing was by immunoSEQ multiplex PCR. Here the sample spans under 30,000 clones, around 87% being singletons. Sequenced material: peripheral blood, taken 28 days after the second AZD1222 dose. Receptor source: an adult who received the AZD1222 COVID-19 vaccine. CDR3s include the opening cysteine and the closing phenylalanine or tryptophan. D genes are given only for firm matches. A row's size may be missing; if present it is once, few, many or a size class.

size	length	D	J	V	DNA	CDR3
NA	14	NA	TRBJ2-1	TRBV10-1	TGCGCCAGCAGTGATCTCGCACAGGGTGGTGAGCAGTTCTTC	CASSDLAQGGEQFF
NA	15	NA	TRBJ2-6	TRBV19	TGTGCCAGCAAAACAGGGAGCTCTGGGGCCAACGTCCTGACTTTC	CASKTGSSGANVLTF
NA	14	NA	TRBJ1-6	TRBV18	TGTGCCAGCTCTCCCCAAGTCAGAAATTCACCCCTCCACTTT	CASSPQVRNSPLHF
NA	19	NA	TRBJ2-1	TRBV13	TGTGCCAGCAGCTCCTACGATGGGGTGGCGGGACGGGCGGGTGATGAGCAGTTCTTC	CASSSYDGVAGRAGDEQFF
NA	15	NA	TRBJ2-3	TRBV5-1	TGCGCCAGCAGTACAGGCGGATCTAGCACAGATACGCAGTATTTT	CASSTGGSSTDTQYF
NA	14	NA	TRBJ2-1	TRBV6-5	TGTGCCAGCAGCGTCCTTAGCTCCTACAATGAGCAGTTCTTC	CASSVLSSYNEQFF
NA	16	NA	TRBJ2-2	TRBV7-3	TGTGCCAGCAGCTTCCCTCGCGGGGCTAACACCGGGGAGCTGTTTTTT	CASSFPRGANTGELFF
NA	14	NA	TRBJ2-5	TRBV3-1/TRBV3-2	TGTGCCAGCAGCCAAGAAGGAGGGGGAGGGACCCAGTACTTC	CASSQEGGGGTQYF
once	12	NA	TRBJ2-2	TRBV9	TGTGCCAGCAGCGTATTGACCGGGGAGCTGTTTTTT	CASSVLTGELFF
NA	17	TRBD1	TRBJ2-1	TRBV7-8	TGTGCCAGCAGCGGACAGGGGACCTTAAGCTCCTACAATGAGCAGTTCTTC	CASSGQGTLSSYNEQFF
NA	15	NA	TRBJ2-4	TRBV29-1	TGCAGCGCTGGGCCTCCAGGGAAAGCCAGGGACATTCAGTACTTC	CSAGPPGKARDIQYF
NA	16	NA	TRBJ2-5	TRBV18	TGTGCCAGCTCCCCTCGATCCGCAGGGAACAAAGAGACCCAGTACTTC	CASSPRSAGNKETQYF
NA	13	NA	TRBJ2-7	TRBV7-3	TGTGCCAGCAGCGAGGGACCTTCTTACGAGCAGTACTTC	CASSEGPSYEQYF
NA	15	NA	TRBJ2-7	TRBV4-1	TGCGCCAGCAGCCTTAGCAGGGCGATTACCTACGAGCAGTACTTC	CASSLSRAITYEQYF
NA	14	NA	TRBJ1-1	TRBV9	TGTGCCAGCAGCGTAGATGTCAGAAACACTGAAGCTTTCTTT	CASSVDVRNTEAFF
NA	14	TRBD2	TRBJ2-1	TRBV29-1	TGCAGCGTTGTGGTGACTAGCGGCTACAATGAGCAGTTCTTC	CSVVVTSGYNEQFF
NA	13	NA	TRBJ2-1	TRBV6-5	TGTGCCAGCAGTTACCAGGATAACAATGAGCAGTTCTTC	CASSYQDNNEQFF
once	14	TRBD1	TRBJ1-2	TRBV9	TGTGCCAGCAGCCCCCAGGGGGGCAACTATGGCTACACCTTC	CASSPQGGNYGYTF
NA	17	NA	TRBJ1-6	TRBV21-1	TGTGCCAGCAGCGGGGGGCGGGGAAGCTCCTATAATTCACCCCTCCACTTT	CASSGGRGSSYNSPLHF
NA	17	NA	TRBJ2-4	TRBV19	TGTGCCAGTAGTATAGAAGCTTGGGAACTAGCCAAAAACATTCAGTACTTC	CASSIEAWELAKNIQYF
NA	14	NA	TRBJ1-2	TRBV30	TGTGCCTGGAGCCTCGGGGGCGGAAACTATGGCTACACCTTC	CAWSLGGGNYGYTF
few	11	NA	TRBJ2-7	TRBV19	TGTGCCAGTAGTATCCAAGGGCAGCAGTACTTC	CASSIQGQQYF
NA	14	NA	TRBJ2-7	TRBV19	TGTGCCAGTAGTATCTTTGGGCCCGAGAGGGAGCAGTACTTC	CASSIFGPEREQYF
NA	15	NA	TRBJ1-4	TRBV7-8	TGTGCCAGCAGCCAAGGCCGGGCAACGAGTGAAAAACTGTTTTTT	CASSQGRATSEKLFF
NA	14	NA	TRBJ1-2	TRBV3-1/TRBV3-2	TGTGCCAGCAGCCAAGATAGGGGGATCTATGGCTACACCTTC	CASSQDRGIYGYTF
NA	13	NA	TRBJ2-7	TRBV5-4	TGTGCCAGCAGCTCTTCAAGCTCCTACGAGCAGTACTTC	CASSSSSSYEQYF
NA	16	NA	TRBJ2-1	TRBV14	TGTGCCAGCAGCCGATTAGGGAGCTTAACCTACAATGAGCAGTTCTTC	CASSRLGSLTYNEQFF
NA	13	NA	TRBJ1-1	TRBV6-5	TGTGCCAGCAAGGGACTCTTGAACACTGAAGCTTTCTTT	CASKGLLNTEAFF
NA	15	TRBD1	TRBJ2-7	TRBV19	TGTGCCAGTAGTCCCTTCGGGCAGGGGGCCCACGGGCAGTACTTC	CASSPFGQGAHGQYF
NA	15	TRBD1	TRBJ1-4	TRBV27	TGTGCCAGCAGTCCCTGGACAGGGGAGGACGAAAAACTGTTTTTT	CASSPWTGEDEKLFF
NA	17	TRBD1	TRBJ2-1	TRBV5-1	TGCGCCAGCAGCCCGTCGGGGACAGATCTTTCCTACAATGAGCAGTTCTTC	CASSPSGTDLSYNEQFF
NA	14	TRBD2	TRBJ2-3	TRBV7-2	TGTGCCAGCAGCGATAGCGGGGGCACAGATACGCAGTATTTT	CASSDSGGTDTQYF
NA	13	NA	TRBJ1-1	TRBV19	TGTGCCAGTAGTAGTAGTAGGATAACTGAAGCTTTCTTT	CASSSSRITEAFF
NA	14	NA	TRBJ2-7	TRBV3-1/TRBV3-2	TGTGCCAGCAGCCAATTGCCAGCGGGTAAAGAGCAGTACTTC	CASSQLPAGKEQYF
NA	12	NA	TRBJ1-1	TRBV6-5	TGTGCCAGCAAGGGATGGAACACTGAAGCTTTCTTT	CASKGWNTEAFF
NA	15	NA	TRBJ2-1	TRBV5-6	TGTGCCAGCAGCTTCGGGGTTAGTGGATACAATGAGCAGTTCTTC	CASSFGVSGYNEQFF
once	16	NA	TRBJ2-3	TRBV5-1	TGCGCCAGCAGCCCTCCCCGACAGACGAGCACAGATACGCAGTATTTT	CASSPPRQTSTDTQYF
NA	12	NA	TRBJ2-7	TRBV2	TGTGCCAGCAGCCAAAAATCCTACGAGCAGTACTTC	CASSQKSYEQYF
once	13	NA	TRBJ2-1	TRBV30	TGTGCCTGGAGTGTACGGCAGTACAATGAGCAGTTCTTC	CAWSVRQYNEQFF
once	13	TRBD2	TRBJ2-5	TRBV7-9	TGTGCCAGCAGCCGAAGCGGGGCAGAGACCCAGTACTTC	CASSRSGAETQYF
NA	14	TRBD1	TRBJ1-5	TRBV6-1	TGTGCCAGCAGTGAAAGACAGGGTGGACAGCCCCAGCATTTT	CASSERQGGQPQHF
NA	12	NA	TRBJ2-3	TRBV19	TGTGCCAGTGGGACTAGCACAGATACGCAGTATTTT	CASGTSTDTQYF
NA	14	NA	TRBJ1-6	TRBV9	TGTGCCAGCAGCGTAGAGATGGTCGATTCACCCCTCCACTTT	CASSVEMVDSPLHF
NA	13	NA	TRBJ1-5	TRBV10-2	TGCGCCAGCAAGGGTGAGGGAAATCAGCCCCAGCATTTT	CASKGEGNQPQHF
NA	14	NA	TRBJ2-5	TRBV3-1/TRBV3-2	TGTGCCAGCAGCCACGGGGTGGAGTTCGAGACCCAGTACTTC	CASSHGVEFETQYF
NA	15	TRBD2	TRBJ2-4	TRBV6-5	TGTGCCAGCCCGGGGAGGGCTCTAGTCAAAAACATTCAGTACTTC	CASPGRALVKNIQYF
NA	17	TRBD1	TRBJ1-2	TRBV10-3	TGTGCCATCAGTGAGTCTCCCGGGACAGGGGGAAGTAATGGCTACACCTTC	CAISESPGTGGSNGYTF
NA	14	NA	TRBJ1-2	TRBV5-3	TGTGCCAGAACCCCCTGGGGTGCGTCTTATGGCTACACCTTC	CARTPWGASYGYTF